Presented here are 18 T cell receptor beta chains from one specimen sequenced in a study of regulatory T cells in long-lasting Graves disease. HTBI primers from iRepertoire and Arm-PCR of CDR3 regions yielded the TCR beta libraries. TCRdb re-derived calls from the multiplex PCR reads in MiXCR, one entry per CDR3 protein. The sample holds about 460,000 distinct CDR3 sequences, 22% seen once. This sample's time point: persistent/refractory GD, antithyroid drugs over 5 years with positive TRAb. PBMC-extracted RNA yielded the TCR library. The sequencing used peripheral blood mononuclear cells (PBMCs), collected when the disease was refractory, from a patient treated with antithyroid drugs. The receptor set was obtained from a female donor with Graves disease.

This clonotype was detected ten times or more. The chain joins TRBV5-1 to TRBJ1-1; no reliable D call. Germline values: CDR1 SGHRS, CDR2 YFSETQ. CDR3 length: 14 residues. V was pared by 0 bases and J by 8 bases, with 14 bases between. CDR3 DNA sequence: TGCGCCAGCAGCTTGGGTCAGACAAGAGCCGAAGCTTTCTTT. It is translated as CASSLGQTRAEAFF.

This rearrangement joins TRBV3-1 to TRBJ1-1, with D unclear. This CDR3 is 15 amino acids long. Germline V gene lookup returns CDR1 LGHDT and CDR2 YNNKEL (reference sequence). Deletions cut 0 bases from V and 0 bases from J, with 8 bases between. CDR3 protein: CASSQEWPVNTEAFF. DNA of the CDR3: TGTGCCAGCAGCCAAGAATGGCCCGTGAACACTGAAGCTTTCTTT.

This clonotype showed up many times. CDR3 bases: TGTGCCAGCAGTGGGGCAGGGAGCGGTGAAGCTTTCTTT. Its translation: CASSGAGSGEAFF. The rearrangement links TRBV28 to TRBJ1-1; D may be TRBD1 (5 bases). The CDR3 runs 13 residues. Trimming took off 5 bases at V and 7 bases at J, with 14 bases between the two ends. Per germline, CDR1 MDHEN and CDR2 SYDVKM.

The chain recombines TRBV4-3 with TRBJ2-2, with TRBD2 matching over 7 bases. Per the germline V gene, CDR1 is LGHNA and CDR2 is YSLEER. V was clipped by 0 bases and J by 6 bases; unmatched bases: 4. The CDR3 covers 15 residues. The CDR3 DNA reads TGCGCCAGCAGCCAAGACCTGGGGGGGTCCGGGGAGCTGTTTTTT. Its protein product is CASSQDLGGSGELFF.

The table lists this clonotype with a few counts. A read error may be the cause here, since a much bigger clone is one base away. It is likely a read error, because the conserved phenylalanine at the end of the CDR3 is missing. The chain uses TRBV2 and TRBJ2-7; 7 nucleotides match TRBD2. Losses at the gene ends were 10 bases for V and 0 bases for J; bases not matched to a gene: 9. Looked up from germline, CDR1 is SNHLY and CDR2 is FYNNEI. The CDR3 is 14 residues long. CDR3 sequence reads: CATRRERDSYEQYL. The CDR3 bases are TGTGCCACTAGGCGAGAGCGGGACTCCTACGAGCAGTACCTC.

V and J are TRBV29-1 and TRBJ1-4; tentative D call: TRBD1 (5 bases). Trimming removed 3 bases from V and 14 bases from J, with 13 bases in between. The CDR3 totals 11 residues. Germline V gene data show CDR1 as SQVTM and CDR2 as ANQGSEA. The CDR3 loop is CSVDQGTGLFF. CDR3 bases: TGCAGCGTTGATCAGGGAACTGGGCTGTTTTTT.

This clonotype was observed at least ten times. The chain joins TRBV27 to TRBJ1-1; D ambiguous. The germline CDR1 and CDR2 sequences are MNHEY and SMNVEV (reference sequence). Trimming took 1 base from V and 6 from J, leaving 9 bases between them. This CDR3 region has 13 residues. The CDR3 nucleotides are TGTGCCAGCAGTTTATTAGGAGGGCCTGAAGCTTTCTTT. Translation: CASSLLGGPEAFF.

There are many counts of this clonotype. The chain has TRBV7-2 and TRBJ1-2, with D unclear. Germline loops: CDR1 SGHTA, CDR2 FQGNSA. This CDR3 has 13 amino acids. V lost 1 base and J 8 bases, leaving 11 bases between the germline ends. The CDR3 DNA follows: TGTGCCAGCAGCTTAGGTGGGGTGAGGGGCTACACCTTC. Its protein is CASSLGGVRGYTF.

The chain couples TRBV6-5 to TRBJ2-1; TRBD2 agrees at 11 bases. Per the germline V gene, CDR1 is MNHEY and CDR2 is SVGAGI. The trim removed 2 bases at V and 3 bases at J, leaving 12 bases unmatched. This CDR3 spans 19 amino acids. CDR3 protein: CASSYASTLGLADYNEQFF. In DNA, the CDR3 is TGTGCCAGCAGTTACGCTAGCACCCTGGGACTAGCGGACTACAATGAGCAGTTCTTC.

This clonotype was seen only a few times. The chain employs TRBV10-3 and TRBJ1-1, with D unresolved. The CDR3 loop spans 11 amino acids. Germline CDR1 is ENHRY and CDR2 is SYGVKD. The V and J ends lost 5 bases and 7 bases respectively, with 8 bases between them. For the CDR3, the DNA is TGTGCCATCAGTCGAGATCTTGAAGCTTTCTTT. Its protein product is CAISRDLEAFF.

CDR3 coding DNA: TGCGCCAGCAGCTTGTTGGGACCGAACACTGAAGCTTTCTTT. The encoded protein is CASSLLGPNTEAFF. The rearrangement links TRBV5-1 to TRBJ1-1, with a possible D match to TRBD1 (5 bases). Germline CDR1 is SGHRS and CDR2 is YFSETQ. This CDR3 has 14 amino acids. The germline V and J ends were trimmed by 1 base and 1 base, with 8 bases remaining between them.

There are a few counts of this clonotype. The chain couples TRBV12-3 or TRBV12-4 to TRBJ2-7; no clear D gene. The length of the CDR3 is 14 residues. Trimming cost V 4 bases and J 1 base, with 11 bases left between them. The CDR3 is CASSWLSQSYEQYF. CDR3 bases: TGTGCCAGCAGTTGGTTGTCTCAATCCTACGAGCAGTACTTC.

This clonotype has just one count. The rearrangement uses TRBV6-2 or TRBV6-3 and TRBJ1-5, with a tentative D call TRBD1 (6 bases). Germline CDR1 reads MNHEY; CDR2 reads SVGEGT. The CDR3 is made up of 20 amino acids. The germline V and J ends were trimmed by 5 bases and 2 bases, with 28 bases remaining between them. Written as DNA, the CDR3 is TGTGCCAGCAGTCGGGCGGCCTACAGGGTTGGCGCGGGGGGCAATCAGCCCCAGCATTTT. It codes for CASSRAAYRVGAGGNQPQHF.

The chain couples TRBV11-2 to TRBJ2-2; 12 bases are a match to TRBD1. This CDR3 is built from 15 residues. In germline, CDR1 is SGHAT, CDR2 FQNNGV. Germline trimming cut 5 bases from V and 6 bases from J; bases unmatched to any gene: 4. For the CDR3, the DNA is TGTGCCAGCAGCCTCCGGGACAGGGGGCCCGGGGAGCTGTTTTTT. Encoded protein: CASSLRDRGPGELFF.

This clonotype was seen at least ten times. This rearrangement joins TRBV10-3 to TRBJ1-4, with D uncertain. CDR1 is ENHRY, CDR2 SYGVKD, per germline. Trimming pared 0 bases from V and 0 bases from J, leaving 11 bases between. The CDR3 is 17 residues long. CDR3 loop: CAISESYPGATNEKLFF. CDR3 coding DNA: TGTGCCATCAGTGAGTCGTATCCCGGAGCAACTAATGAAAAACTGTTTTTT.

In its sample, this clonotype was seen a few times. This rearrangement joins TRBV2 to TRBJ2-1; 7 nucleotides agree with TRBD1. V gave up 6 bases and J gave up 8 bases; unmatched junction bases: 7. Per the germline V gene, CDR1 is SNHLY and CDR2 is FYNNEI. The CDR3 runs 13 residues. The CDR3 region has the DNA TGTGCCAGCAGAGGACAGGCTGGCGATGAGCAGTTCTTC. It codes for CASRGQAGDEQFF.

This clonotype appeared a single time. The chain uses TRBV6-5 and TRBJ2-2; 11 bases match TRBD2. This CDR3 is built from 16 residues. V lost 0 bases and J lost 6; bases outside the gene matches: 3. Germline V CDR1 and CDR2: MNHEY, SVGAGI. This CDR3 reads CASSYSLAGGAGELFF. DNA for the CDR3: TGTGCCAGCAGTTACTCTCTAGCGGGGGGCGCCGGGGAGCTGTTTTTT.

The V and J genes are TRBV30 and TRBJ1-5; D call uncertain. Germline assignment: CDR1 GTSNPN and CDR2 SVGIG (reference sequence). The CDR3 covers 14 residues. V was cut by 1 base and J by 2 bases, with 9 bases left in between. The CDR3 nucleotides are TGTGCCTGGAGTGCTAGCTCGGGCAATCAGCCCCAGCATTTT. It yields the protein CAWSASSGNQPQHF.